The 21 T cell receptor beta chains below come from one sample, sequenced in a study of Ad26.COV2.S vaccination and SARS-CoV-2 variants. Treatment indicated: about 20 received Ad26.COV2.S at low or high dose, single or two shots; about 5 received placebo; per-sample allocation not given. Day 63 following the first vaccine or placebo injection was when the samples were taken. Clones were read by immunoSEQ multiplex PCR, and TCRdb kept only the in-frame ones, dropping some. The sample holds 350,000 to 500,000 clones, about 92% seen once. The sample in question was peripheral blood, obtained in a trial of Ad26.COV2.S vaccine versus placebo. These TCRs come from a person aged 18 to 65 who received the Ad26.COV2.S COVID-19 vaccine or a placebo.

The V gene is TRBV28, the J gene TRBJ1-5; D is unresolved. The CDR3 length is 11 residues. Germline lookup yields CDR1 MDHEN and CDR2 SYDVKM. Trimming stripped 10 bases from V and 0 bases from J, with 4 bases between. The CDR3 DNA follows: TGTGCCACCTCTAGCAATCAGCCCCAGCATTTT. Protein sequence: CATSSNQPQHF. Using reference TRBV28 and TRBJ1-5 for the parts outside the CDR3, the full variable domain is DVKVTQSSRYLVKRTGEKVFLECVQDMDHENMFWYRQDPGLGLRLIYFSYDVKMKEKGDIPEGYSVSREKKERFSLILESASTNQTSMYLCATSSNQPQHFGDGTRLSIL.

The CDR3 DNA reads as TGTGCCAGCTCACCAATATCCGACAGGGGGAGCTCTGGAAACACCATATATTTT. Translated, it gives CASSPISDRGSSGNTIYF. The V call is TRBV18, the J call TRBJ1-3; 9 positions agree with TRBD1. Germline lookup yields CDR1 KGHSH and CDR2 LQKENI. This CDR3 is built from 18 residues. V lost 2 bases, J lost 0 bases, and 8 bases stayed unmatched.

The rearrangement links TRBV5-1 to TRBJ1-1; the D gene is possibly TRBD1 (6 bases). From germline, CDR1 is SGHRS and CDR2 YFSETQ. V was pared by 4 bases and J by 11 bases, with 21 bases between. The CDR3 is 14 amino acids. The CDR3 is CASSPRGGSVGAFF. CDR3 nucleotide sequence: TGCGCCAGCAGCCCCCGGGGGGGCTCAGTAGGCGCTTTCTTT.

The chain has TRBV5-6 and TRBJ2-7; D uncertain. Germline V gene sequence: CDR1 SGHDT, CDR2 YYEEEE. This CDR3 spans 15 amino acids. V was shortened by 1 base and J by 3 bases, with 14 bases between the two germline ends. The CDR3 sequence is CASSLLSGDHYEQYF. DNA of the CDR3: TGTGCCAGCAGCTTGCTCAGTGGCGACCACTACGAGCAGTACTTC.

The CDR3 DNA follows: TGTGCCAGCAGCTCCCCGGGACAGCCTTACGAGCAGTACTTC. Translation: CASSSPGQPYEQYF. J is TRBJ2-7 and V is TRBV7-2; 7 bases align to TRBD1. Germline CDR1 and CDR2: SGHTA and FQGNSA. The CDR3 has 14 amino acids. With V trimmed by 4 bases and J by 4 bases, 7 bases remained unmatched.

This rearrangement joins TRBV27 to TRBJ1-2; no clear D. This CDR3 spans 15 amino acids. Per germline, CDR1 MNHEY and CDR2 SMNVEV (reference sequence). Trimming left V 4 bases short and J 2 bases short, with 14 bases between. The CDR3 coding sequence is TGTGCCAGCAGTTCCACGGGAGGGTGGAACTATGGCTACACCTTC. Amino acid sequence: CASSSTGGWNYGYTF.

The chain joins TRBV19 to TRBJ1-4; the match to TRBD1 covers 7 bases. CDR1 is LNHDA and CDR2 is SQIVND in the germline V gene (reference sequence). The CDR3 covers 14 residues. Trimming removed 6 bases from V and 8 bases from J; junction bases left unmatched: 9. The CDR3 coding sequence is TGTGCCAGTAGCTACCGGGACAGACGCGAAAAACTGTTTTTT. Protein: CASSYRDRREKLFF.

The chain links TRBV3-1 (or the pseudogene TRBV3-2) to TRBJ1-5; D not certain. The CDR3 is 15 residues long. V was pared by 4 bases and J by 4 bases, with 14 bases between. The germline gives CDR1 LGHDT, CDR2 YNNKEL (reference sequence). In DNA form, the CDR3 reads TGTGCCAGCAGCCGATCTACTCGGGATAATCAGCCCCAGCATTTT. It specifies CASSRSTRDNQPQHF.

The chain links TRBV2 to TRBJ2-5; D may be TRBD2 (5 bases). The CDR3 length is 12 residues. V was clipped by 8 bases and J by 5 bases, with 12 bases between them. Germline V lookup: CDR1 SNHLY, CDR2 FYNNEI. CDR3 in DNA: TGTGCCAGCGATAACGGGGATGAGACCCAGTACTTC. Its translation is CASDNGDETQYF.

V gene TRBV2 combines with J gene TRBJ1-2; D unclear. Trimming removed 8 bases at V and 5 bases at J, with 18 bases between. Germline V CDR1 and CDR2: SNHLY, FYNNEI. This CDR3 has 14 amino acids. The DNA for the CDR3 is TGTGCCAGCTGGAGGGAAGGGTCTGGGTATGGCTACACCTTC. Amino acid sequence: CASWREGSGYGYTF.

V usage is TRBV7-8 and J usage is TRBJ2-5; TRBD2 agrees at 7 bases. Germline CDR1 is SGHVS and CDR2 is FQNEAQ. Unmatched junction bases numbered 12, after V lost 4 bases and J lost 7 bases. This CDR3 has 15 amino acids. Written as DNA, the CDR3 is TGTGCCAGCAGCTGGAGATTAAGCGGGGAAGGGACCCAGTACTTC. Translation gives CASSWRLSGEGTQYF.

The CDR3 DNA follows: TGCGCCAGCAGCCAAGAAGCGACTAGCGGGACAGGGACCCAGTACTTC. It translates to CASSQEATSGTGTQYF. The chain combines TRBV4-1 with TRBJ2-5, with 11 bases matching TRBD2. V lost 0 bases to trimming and J lost 7 bases; unmatched junction nucleotides: 7. CDR1 and CDR2 from the germline V gene are MGHRA and YSYEKL. The CDR3 is made up of 16 amino acids.

Here the CDR3 reads CASQTSGTTDTQYF. The CDR3 DNA reads as TGTGCCAGCCAGACTAGCGGGACCACAGATACGCAGTATTTT. The V and J genes are TRBV11-2 and TRBJ2-3; 11 bases align to TRBD2. The CDR3 is made up of 14 amino acids. Germline-derived CDR1 and CDR2 are SGHAT and FQNNGV. Trimming at V came to 8 bases and at J to 2 bases, leaving 3 bases not matched to a gene.

The chain employs TRBV6-5 and TRBJ1-1; D is unresolved. Germline assignment: CDR1 MNHEY and CDR2 SVGAGI. Trimming pared 0 bases from V and 5 bases from J, leaving 13 bases between. The CDR3 is 15 residues long. The CDR3 loop is CASSYSPPTATEAFF. CDR3 DNA sequence: TGTGCCAGCAGTTACTCACCCCCCACAGCGACTGAAGCTTTCTTT.

The chain has TRBV10-3 and TRBJ2-1; D gene unclear. The CDR3 is made up of 14 amino acids. Trimming pared 6 bases from V and 8 bases from J, leaving 17 bases between. The germline V gene has CDR1 ENHRY and CDR2 SYGVKD. CDR3 in amino acids: CAIRDFRSRDEQFF. The CDR3 nucleotides are TGTGCCATCAGGGATTTCCGCTCTAGGGATGAGCAGTTCTTC.

The chain carries TRBV5-1 and TRBJ2-5; D remains unclear. From germline, CDR1 is SGHRS and CDR2 YFSETQ. This CDR3 spans 15 amino acids. Deletions cut 4 bases from V and 1 base from J, with 14 bases between. CDR3 DNA: TGCGCCAGCAGCCTGGAAGGTCTTCGCCAAGAGACCCAGTACTTC. Translating gives CASSLEGLRQETQYF.

V is TRBV5-1 and J is TRBJ2-3, with TRBD2 matching over 8 bases. The CDR3 runs 17 residues. The trim removed 4 bases at V and 5 bases at J, leaving 15 bases unmatched. Germline V gene sequence: CDR1 SGHRS, CDR2 YFSETQ. CDR3 DNA sequence: TGCGCCAGCAGCCCGGGGGTTAGCGGGAATTCTATAGATACGCAGTATTTT. Its protein is CASSPGVSGNSIDTQYF.

V gene TRBV19 combines with J gene TRBJ1-2; 8 nucleotides align to TRBD1. V gave up 6 bases and J gave up 4 bases; unmatched junction bases: 13. This CDR3 comprises 16 residues. Germline CDR1 reads LNHDA; CDR2 reads SQIVND (reference sequence). The CDR3 DNA is TGTGCCAGTAGACCTAAACCCGGGACAGGCCGCTATGGCTACACCTTC. It specifies CASRPKPGTGRYGYTF.

This clone was seen a single time. The chain uses TRBV28 and TRBJ2-4, with TRBD1 as a possible D gene (6 bases). The CDR3 has 16 residues. Germline loops: CDR1 MDHEN, CDR2 SYDVKM. Between the trimmed V and J ends, which lost 3 bases and 0 bases, there was a span of 12 bases. CDR3 loop: CASSFGQMIAKNIQYF. The CDR3 DNA is TGTGCCAGCAGTTTCGGACAGATGATAGCCAAAAACATTCAGTACTTC.

This chain uses TRBV9 with TRBJ2-4, with D possibly being TRBD1 (6 bases). V lost 4 bases and J lost 2, with 13 bases in between. The length of the CDR3 is 15 residues. The germline CDR1 and CDR2 sequences are SGDLS and YYNGEE. DNA for the CDR3: TGTGCCAGCAGCCCACCTGGACAGACCAAAAACATTCAGTACTTC. Translating gives CASSPPGQTKNIQYF.

This clone was recorded a few times. The V call is TRBV6-2 or TRBV6-3, the J call TRBJ1-5; the D is unclear. CDR3 length: 15 residues. Germline-derived CDR1 and CDR2 are MNHEY and SVGEGT. V lost 6 bases and J 0 bases, leaving 12 bases between the germline ends. The CDR3 is CASRPPGNSNQPQHF. DNA of the CDR3: TGTGCCAGCAGGCCTCCGGGAAATAGCAATCAGCCCCAGCATTTT.